Below are 3 T cell receptor beta chains sequenced from a single sample in a study of T cell responses to AZD1222 COVID-19 vaccine listed by TCRdb under 2021. Library generation was performed with the immunoSEQ multiplex PCR assay. TCRdb provides this immuneACCESS table in a form limited to in-frame rearrangements. Some clones are lacking; in checked studies, under half of them reflect an unresolved V gene, and why the rest are absent is not known. Recorded for this sample are about 140,000 clones; approximately 90% of them occurred a single time. Jointly, the top ten make up around 2.8% of the sample. Reading the label with the study, this specimen's time point is: baseline before first vaccination. This material consisted of peripheral blood, taken on day 0 of AZD1222 vaccination. These receptors were taken from an adult in good health.

CDR3 coding DNA: TGTGCCAGCAGCCACCTGCGGGGTAACACTGAAGCTTTCTTT. Its protein is CASSHLRGNTEAFF. This chain connects TRBV4-2 to TRBJ1-1; D gene uncertain. Germline V gene data show CDR1 as LGHNA and CDR2 as YNFKEQ. V lost 3 bases and J lost 2, with 10 bases in between. The CDR3 is 14 amino acids.

This clone was detected once. The rearrangement uses TRBV28 and TRBJ2-7; a possible D gene is TRBD1 (5 bases). Germline CDR1 and CDR2: MDHEN and SYDVKM. The CDR3 is made up of 14 amino acids. V was cut by 2 bases and J by 3 bases, with 11 bases left in between. The CDR3 nucleotides read TGTGCCAGCAGTTTAGACGCGACAGTCTACGAGCAGTACTTC. It yields the protein CASSLDATVYEQYF.

V gene TRBV10-2 combines with J gene TRBJ2-7; TRBD1 agrees at 8 bases. Germline values: CDR1 WSHSY, CDR2 SAAADI. The CDR3 length is 14 residues. J gave up 2 bases and V 6 bases, and 6 bases lay outside the gene matches. CDR3 sequence: CASRQGGQPYEQYF. CDR3 sequence (DNA): TGCGCCAGCAGACAGGGGGGACAGCCCTACGAGCAGTACTTC.